The 14 T cell receptor beta chains presented below share a single source sample, sequenced in a study of technical replicates of blood from four donors. The protocol was immunoSEQ multiplex PCR, while the TCRdb copy is restricted to in-frame clones and leaves out a portion. The repertoire holds roughly 80,000 clones, with 90% to 95% as singletons. Sequencing was done on a sample of T cells isolated from PBMCs. The origin of the receptors is a human donor in good health.

The chain uses TRBV25-1 and TRBJ2-3; D ambiguous. The V and J ends lost 6 bases and 4 bases respectively, with 8 bases between them. The CDR3 consists of 12 residues. The germline CDR1 and CDR2 sequences are MGHDK and SYGVNS. Here the CDR3 reads CASRPGSDTQYF. The CDR3 region has the DNA TGTGCCAGCAGGCCAGGATCAGATACGCAGTATTTT.

The chain combines TRBV28 with TRBJ1-5; D is uncertain. Germline assignment: CDR1 MDHEN and CDR2 SYDVKM. The CDR3 runs 17 residues. Trimming took off 8 bases at V and 0 bases at J, with 20 bases between the two ends. Here the CDR3 reads CASGTQSAGNSNQPQHF. The CDR3 DNA reads TGTGCCAGCGGCACACAATCGGCGGGAAATAGCAATCAGCCCCAGCATTTT. Full variable domain (outside the CDR3, taken from reference TRBV28 and TRBJ1-5): DVKVTQSSRYLVKRTGEKVFLECVQDMDHENMFWYRQDPGLGLRLIYFSYDVKMKEKGDIPEGYSVSREKKERFSLILESASTNQTSMYLCASGTQSAGNSNQPQHFGDGTRLSIL.

The chain combines TRBV27 with TRBJ1-1; TRBD1 might be the D (6 bases). The germline V gene encodes CDR1 MNHEY and CDR2 SMNVEV (reference sequence). The V and J ends lost 1 base and 4 bases respectively, with 13 bases between them. This CDR3 has 15 residues. The CDR3 DNA sequence: TGTGCCAGCAGTTTATGGGGGCAGGACGCCACTGAAGCTTTCTTT. It is translated as CASSLWGQDATEAFF.

The V and J genes are TRBV6-6 and TRBJ1-1; TRBD1 might be the D (6 bases). CDR1 is MNHNY and CDR2 is SVGAGI in the germline V gene (reference sequence). Trimming took 5 bases from V and 1 from J, leaving 11 bases between them. This CDR3 is 14 amino acids long. CDR3 in DNA: TGTGCCAGCAGTACCCAACAGGGGAACACTGAAGCTTTCTTT. Its translation is CASSTQQGNTEAFF.

The chain is built from TRBV5-6 and TRBJ1-2; D is uncertain. The CDR3 runs to 17 residues. Trimming removed 5 bases at V and 4 bases at J, with 24 bases between. CDR1 is SGHDT and CDR2 is YYEEEE in the germline V gene. In DNA form, the CDR3 reads TGTGCCAGCAGAAAATATTTGGGAGCCAGGCCCCGCTATGGCTACACCTTC. Encoded protein: CASRKYLGARPRYGYTF.

The chain recombines TRBV5-1 with TRBJ1-1; D not resolved. The CDR3 consists of 14 residues. Germline lookup yields CDR1 SGHRS and CDR2 YFSETQ. The germline V and J ends were trimmed by 4 bases and 5 bases, with 15 bases remaining between them. In DNA form, the CDR3 reads TGCGCCAGCAGCCCCCGAGGGCTAGAAACTGAAGCTTTCTTT. This encodes CASSPRGLETEAFF.

The chain uses TRBV27 and TRBJ2-2; the D gene is possibly TRBD1 (5 bases). The V and J ends lost 6 bases and 1 base respectively, with 9 bases between them. Germline-derived CDR1 and CDR2 are MNHEY and SMNVEV (reference sequence). CDR3 length: 14 residues. In nucleotides, the CDR3 is TGTGCCAGCAGAAACAGGATGAACACCGGGGAGCTGTTTTTT. Translated: CASRNRMNTGELFF.

The sample holds one count of this clone. The chain is built from TRBV5-1 and TRBJ2-7; 9 nucleotides agree with TRBD2. The junction had 6 bases not matched to a gene; V was cut back by 5 bases and J by 3 bases. The germline V gene encodes CDR1 SGHRS and CDR2 YFSETQ. The CDR3 extends over 14 amino acids. The CDR3 region is CASRALAGSYEQYF. CDR3 DNA sequence: TGCGCCAGCAGAGCTCTAGCGGGGAGCTACGAGCAGTACTTC. The full variable domain, with the rest looked up from reference TRBV5-1 and TRBJ2-7, is KAGVTQTPRYLIKTRGQQVTLSCSPISGHRSVSWYQQTPGQGLQFLFEYFSETQRNKGNFPGRFSGRQFSNSRSEMNVSTLELGDSALYLCASRALAGSYEQYFGPGTRLTVT.

This clone was recorded once. V gene TRBV14 combines with J gene TRBJ1-1; 8 bases match TRBD1. CDR1 and CDR2 from the germline V gene are SGHDN and FVKESK. J gave up 7 bases and V 3 bases, and 10 bases lay outside the gene matches. The CDR3 is 15 amino acids. Here the CDR3 reads CASSHMAQGDSEAFF. The CDR3 nucleotides read TGTGCCAGCAGCCATATGGCACAGGGGGATAGTGAAGCTTTCTTT.

The chain employs TRBV5-4 and TRBJ2-1, with D maybe TRBD1 (6 bases). The CDR3 is 16 residues long. V gave up 6 bases and J gave up 4 bases, with 20 bases separating them. CDR1 SGHNT and CDR2 YYREEE come from the germline V gene (reference sequence). DNA of the CDR3: TGTGCCAGCACCAATGTGGGGGCTCTTAGGTACAATGAGCAGTTCTTC. Protein sequence: CASTNVGALRYNEQFF.

The rearrangement links TRBV7-8 to TRBJ1-5; D unclear. CDR3 length: 15 amino acids. The V gene lost 3 bases and the J gene lost 4 bases, with 13 bases spanning the gap. The V gene's germline CDR1 is SGHVS and CDR2 FQNEAQ. The CDR3 loop is CASSFSGVGNQPQHF. CDR3 DNA sequence: TGTGCCAGCAGCTTTAGCGGGGTTGGTAATCAGCCCCAGCATTTT.

The CDR3 is CASSVGVGQGIFGNTIYF. The CDR3 DNA reads as TGTGCCAGCAGCGTAGGGGTCGGACAGGGGATTTTTGGAAACACCATATATTTT. This rearrangement joins TRBV9 to TRBJ1-3; 9 nucleotides line up with TRBD1. Trimming took 0 bases from V and 3 from J; bases not matched to a gene: 10. The CDR3 spans 18 residues. Germline V gene lookup returns CDR1 SGDLS and CDR2 YYNGEE.

This chain joins TRBV15 and TRBJ2-5; 7 nucleotides line up with TRBD2. The CDR3 has 15 amino acids. J gave up 0 bases and V 5 bases, and 6 bases lay outside the gene matches. CDR1 is LNHNV, CDR2 YYDKDF, per germline (reference sequence). The chain's CDR3 is CATSAGLADQETQYF. The CDR3 region has the DNA TGTGCCACCAGCGCCGGGCTAGCGGACCAAGAGACCCAGTACTTC.

The chain uses TRBV4-1 and TRBJ1-4; D uncertain. CDR3 length: 14 residues. V shed 0 bases and J shed 11 bases, with 13 bases lying between them. The germline V gene encodes CDR1 MGHRA and CDR2 YSYEKL. The CDR3 spells CASSQETGPVKLFF. The CDR3 nucleotides are TGCGCCAGCAGCCAAGAAACGGGTCCGGTTAAACTGTTTTTT.